This T cell receptor (beta chain) was recovered during a study of T-cell memory formation after mild COVID-19. This clonotype was seen many times. TCRdb reanalysed the 5' RACE reads using MiXCR and keeps one entry per CDR3 protein. The sample lists tens of thousands of distinct CDR3 sequences, roughly 10% seen once, with around 28% in the top ten. Per the germline V gene, CDR1 is DFQATT and CDR2 is SNEGSKA (reference sequence). The CDR3 runs 14 residues. The trim removed 3 bases at V and 3 bases at J, leaving 6 bases unmatched. This sequence was found in a man aged 18 to 30 who had mild COVID-19 (a few samples of this study predate the infection). Cell type and time point are not known. The chain links TRBV20-1 to TRBJ2-3, with 7 bases identical to TRBD2. Input material: PBMCs or a T cell subset sorted from them (not recorded which). In nucleotides, the CDR3 is TGCAGTGCTAGTCCTAGCGGATGGACAGATACGCAGTATTTT. Translated: CSASPSGWTDTQYF.